The rows below give T cell receptor beta chains drawn from one sample of a study of shared clonotypes between healthy human individuals. The table came from immunoSEQ multiplex PCR; TCRdb's copy has only in-frame clones and leaves some out. Found here are more than 2 million clones, about 94% of them singletons; the top ten hold roughly 1.7%. The sample consisted of naive CD8+ T cells from PBMCs. The source of these receptors is a man aged 18 to 35 in good health. Some clones in this sample may be carry-over from other donors' samples. The CDR3 runs from the conserved cysteine through the conserved F or W. Each record gives: D gene, J gene, V gene, clone size, CDR3 protein, CDR3 DNA. A D gene is named only where the DNA matches it firmly. Clone size is given for some rows only: seen once, a few or many times, or a class if the clone is expanded.

.	TRBJ1-2	TRBV27	.	CASSLLGSYGYTF	TGTGCCAGCAGTTTACTAGGGAGCTATGGCTACACCTTC
.	TRBJ1-1	TRBV7-6	once	CASSLGPGKGDAEAFF	TGTGCCAGCAGCTTAGGGCCAGGGAAGGGGGACGCTGAAGCTTTCTTT
.	TRBJ1-1	TRBV4-1	.	CASSQVGLRGTEAFF	TGCGCCAGCAGCCAAGTTGGCCTCCGGGGCACTGAAGCTTTCTTT
TRBD1	TRBJ2-1	TRBV28	.	CASSSDRGPYNEQFF	TGTGCCAGCAGCTCGGACAGGGGGCCCTACAATGAGCAGTTCTTC
.	TRBJ1-5	TRBV7-6	.	CASSLVPTERYSNQPQHF	TGTGCCAGCAGCTTAGTTCCCACGGAGCGGTATAGCAATCAGCCCCAGCATTTT
TRBD1	TRBJ2-5	TRBV2	.	CASRGSRDRGGGTQYF	TGTGCCAGCAGAGGGTCCCGGGACAGGGGAGGAGGGACCCAGTACTTC
TRBD1	TRBJ1-1	TRBV29-1	.	CSGEGQGIGGNTEAFF	TGCAGCGGCGAAGGACAGGGGATCGGGGGGAACACTGAAGCTTTCTTT
TRBD1	TRBJ1-1	TRBV28	.	CASSFGTGATEAFF	TGTGCCAGCAGTTTTGGGACAGGGGCCACTGAAGCTTTCTTT
.	TRBJ2-4	TRBV10-3	.	CAISESESTYLAKNIQYF	TGTGCCATCAGTGAGTCGGAAAGTACATATCTAGCCAAAAACATTCAGTACTTC
.	TRBJ2-7	TRBV7-2	.	CASSPDFHSALNYEQYF	TGTGCCAGCAGCCCTGACTTCCATAGTGCTCTGAACTACGAGCAGTACTTC
TRBD1	TRBJ2-3	TRBV19	.	CASSTRDRGGDTQYF	TGTGCCAGTAGTACTCGGGACAGGGGCGGAGATACGCAGTATTTT
.	TRBJ2-5	TRBV5-6	.	CASSFRLEETQYF	TGTGCCAGCAGCTTTCGACTAGAGGAGACCCAGTACTTC
.	TRBJ2-7	TRBV5-1	.	CASSLSRGTSYEQYF	TGCGCCAGCAGCCTATCCCGAGGGACCTCCTACGAGCAGTACTTC
.	TRBJ1-3	TRBV18	.	CASSPGTDSGNTIYF	TGTGCCAGCTCGCCGGGAACCGACTCTGGAAACACCATATATTTT
.	TRBJ2-3	TRBV28	.	CASSPSLGQDTQYF	TGTGCCAGCAGTCCGTCCCTTGGGCAAGATACGCAGTATTTT
.	TRBJ2-7	TRBV5-6	.	CASSLPLGRNEQYF	TGTGCCAGCAGCTTGCCGCTGGGAAGGAACGAGCAGTACTTC
.	TRBJ1-1	TRBV4-1	.	CASSQVTWGGTEAFF	TGCGCCAGCAGCCAAGTAACCTGGGGTGGCACTGAAGCTTTCTTT
.	TRBJ1-2	TRBV27	.	CASRQTGPYGYTF	TGTGCCAGCAGGCAAACAGGGCCCTATGGCTACACCTTC
TRBD2	TRBJ2-1	TRBV14	.	CASSQGWGGRDYNEQFF	TGTGCCAGCAGCCAGGGCTGGGGCGGGAGGGATTACAATGAGCAGTTCTTC
.	TRBJ1-4	TRBV7-9	.	CASSTDSELHEKLFF	TGTGCCAGCAGCACAGACAGCGAACTCCATGAAAAACTGTTTTTT
.	TRBJ2-7	TRBV29-1	.	CSVSRNYEQYF	TGCAGCGTATCCAGGAATTACGAGCAGTACTTC
.	TRBJ2-7	TRBV27	.	CASRTGQNSYEQYF	TGTGCCAGCAGGACGGGACAAAACTCCTACGAGCAGTACTTC
.	TRBJ1-3	TRBV15	.	CATSSRGPGNTIYF	TGTGCCACCAGCAGCAGGGGCCCCGGAAACACCATATATTTT
.	TRBJ2-7	TRBV4-3	.	CASSLTLSSYEQYF	TGCGCCAGCAGCCTTACACTGAGCTCCTACGAGCAGTACTTC
.	TRBJ2-7	TRBV19	.	CASMNSPYEQYF	TGTGCCAGTATGAACAGCCCCTACGAGCAGTACTTC
.	TRBJ2-7	TRBV4-2	once	CASSAVGSTYEQYF	TGTGCCAGCAGCGCGGTTGGGAGCACCTACGAGCAGTACTTC
.	TRBJ2-3	TRBV7-2	once	CASRRGLVDAQYF	TGTGCCAGCAGGCGGGGCCTAGTGGATGCGCAGTATTTT
TRBD2	TRBJ2-7	TRBV4-3	.	CASSQAHVRERGEQYF	TGCGCCAGCAGCCAAGCACACGTGCGGGAGAGGGGCGAGCAGTACTTC
.	TRBJ1-1	TRBV28	.	CASRTGTWNTEAFF	TGTGCCAGCAGGACCGGGACTTGGAACACTGAAGCTTTCTTT
.	TRBJ2-1	TRBV7-9	.	CASSLAPGHVFF	TGTGCCAGCAGCTTAGCCCCCGGCCACGTATTCTTC
.	TRBJ2-4	TRBV4-1	.	CASSGTRAGIQYF	TGCGCCAGCAGCGGAACTAGGGCGGGCATTCAGTACTTC
TRBD2	TRBJ2-1	TRBV29-1	.	CSAHLASGSWEQFF	TGCAGCGCACACCTGGCTAGCGGGAGCTGGGAGCAGTTCTTC
.	TRBJ1-2	TRBV5-8	.	CASSLLYPYGYTF	TGTGCCAGCAGCTTGCTTTACCCCTATGGCTACACCTTC
TRBD2	TRBJ2-5	TRBV14	.	CASSPRVFITSGRYYQETQYF	TGTGCCAGCAGCCCAAGAGTCTTTATCACTAGCGGGAGGTACTACCAAGAGACCCAGTACTTC
.	TRBJ2-5	TRBV29-1	.	CSAWLWGQETQYF	TGCAGCGCGTGGCTGTGGGGGCAAGAGACCCAGTACTTC
.	TRBJ2-1	TRBV6-5	.	CASSPRRNEQFF	TGTGCCAGCAGTCCCCGGCGCAATGAGCAGTTCTTC
TRBD1	TRBJ2-5	TRBV7-9	.	CASSLRQGAKETQYF	TGTGCCAGCAGCTTAAGACAGGGGGCGAAGGAGACCCAGTACTTC
.	TRBJ2-7	TRBV27	.	CASSSVSHEQYF	TGTGCCAGCAGTTCGGTTTCCCACGAGCAGTACTTC